These 29 T cell receptor beta chains were all obtained from the same sample, sequenced in a study of radiotherapy plus CTLA-4 blockade in lung cancer. The repertoire was sequenced with immunoSEQ multiplex PCR; TCRdb's copy has only in-frame clones and lacks some. The sample yields 34,000 or so clones, roughly three quarters seen once. The starting material was peripheral blood, obtained from a patient treated with radiotherapy plus ipilimumab. The receptors come from a human donor with non-small cell lung cancer that progressed on radiotherapy plus ipilimumab.

This clone was counted only a few times. The chain uses TRBV4-1 and TRBJ1-2, with 7 positions matching TRBD1. J gave up 5 bases and V 1 base, and 10 bases lay outside the gene matches. CDR3 length equals 16 residues. From germline, CDR1 is MGHRA and CDR2 YSYEKL. CDR3 DNA: TGCGCCAGCAGCCAAGGGGAGACCGGGACAGCTTATGGCTACACCTTC. Protein: CASSQGETGTAYGYTF.

V usage is TRBV2 and J usage is TRBJ2-7; D perhaps matches TRBD1 (5 bases). Germline CDR1 reads SNHLY; CDR2 reads FYNNEI. This CDR3 is 15 amino acids long. Trimming took off 4 bases at V and 3 bases at J, with 16 bases between the two ends. The CDR3 here is CASSVLSQGFYEQYF. The CDR3 DNA reads as TGTGCCAGCAGTGTACTATCCCAGGGATTCTACGAGCAGTACTTC.

The chain uses TRBV6-1 and TRBJ2-7, with TRBD1 matching 7 bases. CDR1 is MNHNS, CDR2 SASEGT, per germline. The length of the CDR3 is 14 residues. V dropped 6 bases and J dropped 3; count of bases not matched to a gene: 8. The CDR3 loop is CASSLRDRNYEQYF. The CDR3, as DNA: TGTGCCAGCAGCCTCCGGGACAGAAACTACGAGCAGTACTTC.

The rearrangement joins TRBV7-6 to TRBJ2-3, with D possibly TRBD2 on 6 matching bases. V was clipped by 5 bases and J by 14 bases, with 20 bases between them. In germline, CDR1 is SGHVS, CDR2 FNYEAQ. The CDR3 extends over 13 amino acids. DNA of the CDR3: TGTGCCAGCAGCCCCGAAACGGACCGGGAGCCGTATTTT. Its translation is CASSPETDREPYF.

The rearrangement uses TRBV5-4 and TRBJ2-2, with D uncertain. Germline loops: CDR1 SGHNT, CDR2 YYREEE (reference sequence). CDR3 length: 14 residues. V was pared by 9 bases and J by 2 bases, with 14 bases between. In nucleotides, the CDR3 is TGTGCCATACACCGGCCAGAAAACACCGGGGAGCTGTTTTTT. It translates to CAIHRPENTGELFF.

By proportion, this clone is medium-sized (0.01 to 0.1%). This sequence joins TRBV27 and TRBJ2-1; no firm D call. Trimming pared 0 bases from V and 7 bases from J, leaving 13 bases between. The CDR3 contains 15 residues. CDR1 and CDR2 (germline): MNHEY, SMNVEV (reference sequence). Here the CDR3 DNA reads TGTGCCAGCAGTTTATCCCGCGGATTATTGAATGAGCAGTTCTTC. It specifies CASSLSRGLLNEQFF.

This chain connects TRBV18 to TRBJ2-1; D is perhaps TRBD2 (7 bases). The ends were cut back, 3 bases at V and 2 bases at J, with 14 bases in the middle. There are 16 residues in the CDR3. Germline loops: CDR1 KGHSH, CDR2 LQKENI. In DNA form, the CDR3 reads TGTGCCAGCTCACCTGCGGGGGCGGGACCCTACAATGAGCAGTTCTTC. Protein: CASSPAGAGPYNEQFF.

CDR3 residues: CASSYGGYNEQFF. CDR3 sequence (DNA): TGTGCCAGCAGTTACGGGGGCTACAATGAGCAGTTCTTC. This chain links TRBV6-5 with TRBJ2-1, with D possibly being TRBD1 or TRBD2 (5 bases each). From germline, CDR1 is MNHEY and CDR2 SVGAGI. This CDR3 comprises 13 residues. V was trimmed by 2 bases and J by 3 bases, leaving 5 bases between them.

Remarks on this clone: The same CDR3 arises from other DNA sequences in this sample as well. The chain is built from TRBV5-5 and TRBJ1-1; no reliable D call. This CDR3 contains 13 residues. V was clipped by 0 bases and J by 1 base, with 4 bases between them. The germline V gene encodes CDR1 SGHKS and CDR2 YYEKEE (reference sequence). The DNA of the CDR3 is TGTGCCAGCAGCTTGGGTAGGAACACTGAAGCTTTCTTT. This gives the protein CASSLGRNTEAFF.

This chain links TRBV9 with TRBJ1-2, with D possibly matching TRBD1 (6 bases). CDR1 and CDR2 (germline): SGDLS, YYNGEE. V was clipped by 3 bases and J by 4 bases, with 10 bases between them. The CDR3 covers 13 residues. CDR3 protein: CASSGQGSYGYTF. CDR3 sequence (DNA): TGTGCCAGCAGCGGGCAGGGGTCCTATGGCTACACCTTC.

The V call is TRBV6-1, the J call TRBJ2-7; 7 bases line up with TRBD2. CDR1 is MNHNS and CDR2 is SASEGT in the germline V gene. J lost 2 bases, V lost 6 bases, and 10 bases had no gene match. This CDR3 is built from 15 residues. The CDR3 DNA sequence: TGTGCCAGCAGGCAGCGGGATGAAGGGACCTACGAGCAGTACTTC. Residues: CASRQRDEGTYEQYF.

The chain has TRBV7-2 and TRBJ2-3; no reliable D call. V dropped 6 bases and J dropped 1 base, with 11 bases sitting between them. The CDR3 has 14 residues. Per the germline V gene, CDR1 is SGHTA and CDR2 is FQGNSA. This chain's CDR3 is CASRSRARTDTQYF. The CDR3 DNA follows: TGTGCCAGCAGGTCAAGGGCGCGCACAGATACGCAGTATTTT. The full variable domain, rest sourced from reference TRBV7-2 and TRBJ2-3, is GAGVSQSPSNKVTEKGKDVELRCDPISGHTALYWYRQSLGQGLEFLIYFQGNSAPDKSGLPSDRFSAERTGGSVSTLTIQRTQQEDSAVYLCASRSRARTDTQYFGPGTRLTVL.

The chain couples TRBV5-4 to TRBJ1-1, with D unclear. Deletions cut 4 bases from V and 4 bases from J, with 14 bases between. The CDR3 totals 14 residues. CDR1 is SGHNT, CDR2 YYREEE, per germline (reference sequence). This CDR3 reads CASSGRGLSTEAFF. CDR3 nucleotides: TGTGCCAGCAGCGGGAGAGGGTTGAGCACTGAAGCTTTCTTT.

The chain recombines TRBV5-1 with TRBJ1-2, with D unresolved. The germline V and J ends were trimmed by 3 bases and 0 bases, with 18 bases remaining between them. CDR1 is SGHRS and CDR2 is YFSETQ in the germline V gene. The CDR3 is made up of 17 amino acids. The CDR3 DNA reads as TGCGCCAGCAGCTCCGGTGGGCATCCGGTCACTAACTATGGCTACACCTTC. Encoded protein: CASSSGGHPVTNYGYTF.

The chain is built from TRBV5-1 and TRBJ2-1, with 12 bases aligning to TRBD2. The CDR3 covers 17 residues. V was pared by 4 bases and J by 4 bases, with 9 bases of the junction left unmatched. Germline V CDR1 and CDR2: SGHRS, YFSETQ. CDR3 DNA: TGCGCCAGCAGCCCATCTAGCGGGGGGGGTGGATACAATGAGCAGTTCTTC. It codes for CASSPSSGGGGYNEQFF.

The CDR3 reads CASSLRTGSLFVQYF. The CDR3 DNA follows: TGTGCCAGCAGCCTACGGACAGGCTCCCTATTCGTGCAGTACTTC. This chain joins TRBV27 and TRBJ2-7, with 7 bases aligning to TRBD1. The junction had 17 bases not matched to a gene; V was cut back by 6 bases and J by 9 bases. CDR1 is MNHEY, CDR2 SMNVEV, per germline (reference sequence). The CDR3 is 15 amino acids.

In its sample, this clone was seen a few times. The chain combines TRBV27 with TRBJ1-1; D uncertain. The ends were cut back, 2 bases at V and 1 base at J, with 5 bases in the middle. Germline lookup yields CDR1 MNHEY and CDR2 SMNVEV (reference sequence). This CDR3 comprises 13 residues. The CDR3 DNA follows: TGTGCCAGCAGTTTAGCGAAGAACACTGAAGCTTTCTTT. Encoded protein: CASSLAKNTEAFF.

The chain links TRBV4-3 to TRBJ2-2; the match to TRBD2 covers 13 bases. In germline, CDR1 is LGHNA, CDR2 YSLEER. V was clipped by 4 bases and J by 4 bases; unmatched bases: 9. CDR3 length equals 18 residues. The CDR3 bases are TGCGCCAGCAGCCGCGGACTAGCGGGGGCCGGGGGCACCGGGGAGCTGTTTTTT. Its translation is CASSRGLAGAGGTGELFF.

This clone turned up a few times. J is TRBJ1-1 and V is TRBV28, with D unresolved. From germline, CDR1 is MDHEN and CDR2 SYDVKM. This CDR3 is built from 14 residues. Trimming took 7 bases from V and 5 from J, leaving 17 bases between them. This CDR3 reads CASKARGIWTEAFF. In DNA form, the CDR3 reads TGTGCCAGCAAGGCCCGGGGAATTTGGACTGAAGCTTTCTTT.

The V and J genes are TRBV5-3 and TRBJ1-1; 9 nucleotides agree with TRBD1. TRBV5-3 is an ORF, with its function uncertain. The V and J ends lost 4 bases and 1 base, in that order; junction bases with no gene match: 5. This CDR3 comprises 15 residues. The CDR3 here is CARSLEDRGNTEAFF. CDR3 coding DNA: TGTGCCAGAAGCCTGGAGGACAGGGGGAACACTGAAGCTTTCTTT.

The rearrangement joins TRBV28 to TRBJ1-4, with D uncertain. The ends were cut back, 8 bases at V and 5 bases at J, with 12 bases in the middle. The CDR3 has 13 residues. Germline-derived CDR1 and CDR2 are MDHEN and SYDVKM. The CDR3 coding sequence is TGTGCCAGCGGACTTGGGGTCAATGAAAAACTGTTTTTT. As protein: CASGLGVNEKLFF.

This chain uses TRBV10-3 with TRBJ2-5; D may be TRBD2 (6 bases). CDR3 length: 16 amino acids. The germline CDR1 and CDR2 sequences are ENHRY and SYGVKD. Trimming stripped 2 bases from V and 5 bases from J, with 18 bases between. The CDR3: CAISEPGLPGVETQYF. The CDR3, as DNA: TGTGCCATCAGTGAGCCGGGACTTCCCGGGGTTGAGACCCAGTACTTC.

The rearrangement links TRBV5-1 to TRBJ2-2; 11 bases align to TRBD2. This CDR3 is built from 15 residues. CDR1 and CDR2 from the germline V gene are SGHRS and YFSETQ. Trimming removed 3 bases from V and 4 bases from J; junction bases left unmatched: 2. Here the CDR3 DNA reads TGCGCCAGCAGCTCACTAGCGGGGGCCACCGGGGAGCTGTTTTTT. The encoded protein is CASSSLAGATGELFF.

Only one count was recorded for this clone. V gene TRBV7-9 combines with J gene TRBJ2-5, with D unresolved. Germline V CDR1 and CDR2: SEHNR, FQNEAQ (reference sequence). The CDR3 length is 13 residues. The V end was cut by 6 bases, the J end by 3 bases, with 11 bases between. CDR3 bases: TGTGCCAGCAGTCCTACCAACGAAGAGACCCAGTACTTC. Translated: CASSPTNEETQYF.

This rearrangement joins TRBV21-1 to TRBJ1-3. TRBV21-1 is an annotated pseudogene. The CDR3 runs 17 residues. The CDR3 sequence is CASRNWLAQHARNTIYF. CDR3 coding DNA: TGTGCCAGCAGGAACTGGCTAGCACAACACGCACGAAACACCATATATTTT.

This clone was seen once. The J gene is TRBJ1-1, the V gene TRBV5-6; TRBD1 matches at 7 bases. The CDR3 has 15 residues. Germline V lookup: CDR1 SGHDT, CDR2 YYEEEE. The trim removed 4 bases at V and 0 bases at J, leaving 6 bases unmatched. CDR3 sequence (DNA): TGTGCCAGCAGCCTCCCAGGGGGGATGAACACTGAAGCTTTCTTT. This translates into CASSLPGGMNTEAFF.

This clone was observed a handful of times. This chain connects TRBV5-6 to TRBJ2-1; D is perhaps TRBD2 (6 bases). This CDR3 is built from 16 residues. The ends were cut back, 2 bases at V and 0 bases at J, with 12 bases in the middle. Germline values: CDR1 SGHDT, CDR2 YYEEEE. CDR3 residues: CASSFSLASSYNEQFF. CDR3 DNA sequence: TGTGCCAGCAGCTTTTCCCTAGCGAGCTCCTACAATGAGCAGTTCTTC.

The CDR3 reads CASSQDRASGTDTQYF. Here the CDR3 DNA reads TGTGCCAGCAGCCAAGATCGGGCTAGCGGAACAGATACGCAGTATTTT. The rearrangement uses TRBV4-2 and TRBJ2-3; TRBD2 aligns across 7 bases. V shed 0 bases, J shed 3 bases, and the junction held 6 bases outside the gene matches. Germline V gene data show CDR1 as LGHNA and CDR2 as YNFKEQ. The CDR3 covers 16 residues.

Sample share makes this clone medium-sized (0.01 to 0.1%). This sequence joins TRBV5-5 and TRBJ2-7, with D perhaps TRBD1 (5 bases). This CDR3 comprises 15 residues. Germline V CDR1 and CDR2: SGHKS, YYEKEE (reference sequence). Trimming took off 0 bases at V and 2 bases at J, with 12 bases between the two ends. As DNA, the CDR3 is TGTGCCAGCAGCTTGGAGGTGACAGATCCCTACGAGCAGTACTTC. It translates to CASSLEVTDPYEQYF.